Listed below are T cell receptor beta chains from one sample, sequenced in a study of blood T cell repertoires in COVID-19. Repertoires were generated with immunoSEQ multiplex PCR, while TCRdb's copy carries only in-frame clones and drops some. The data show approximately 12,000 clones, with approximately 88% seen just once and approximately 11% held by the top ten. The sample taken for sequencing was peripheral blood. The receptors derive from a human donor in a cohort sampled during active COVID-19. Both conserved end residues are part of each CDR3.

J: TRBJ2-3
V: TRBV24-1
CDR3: CATSEGLAITTDTQYF

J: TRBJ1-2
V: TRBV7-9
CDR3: CASSSNRDRVNYGYTF

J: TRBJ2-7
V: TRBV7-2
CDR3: CASNQQGAQYEQYF

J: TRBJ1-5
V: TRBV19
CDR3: CASSALSRDRWFNQPQHF

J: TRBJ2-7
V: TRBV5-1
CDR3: CASTQSETGAYEQYF

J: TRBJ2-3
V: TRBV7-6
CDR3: CASSQGLGLAGDTQYF

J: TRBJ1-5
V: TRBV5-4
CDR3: CASSPGQGGQPQHF

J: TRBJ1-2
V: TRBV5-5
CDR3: CASRDRARLFNYGYTF

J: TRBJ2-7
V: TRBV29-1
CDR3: CSVIRGYEQYF

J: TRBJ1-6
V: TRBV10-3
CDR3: CAAGDRDRSPLHF

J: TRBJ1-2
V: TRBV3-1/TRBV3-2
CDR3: CASSQGGSNYGYTF

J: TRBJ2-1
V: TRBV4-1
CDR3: CASSQGKGEREQFF

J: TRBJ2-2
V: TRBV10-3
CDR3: CAISESGTTNTGELFF

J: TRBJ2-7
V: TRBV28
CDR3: CASTGGQGISYEQYF

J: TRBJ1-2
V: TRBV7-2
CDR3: CASSSARGGYGYTF

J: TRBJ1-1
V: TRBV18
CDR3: CASSPGVNTEAFF

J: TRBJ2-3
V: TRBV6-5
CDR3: CASSLGQVATDTQYF

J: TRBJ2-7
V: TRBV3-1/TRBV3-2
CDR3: CASTLGGLAGSGEQYF

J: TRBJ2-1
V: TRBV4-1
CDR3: CASSQGGGYNEQFF

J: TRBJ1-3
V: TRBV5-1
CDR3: CASSRGQRNTIYF

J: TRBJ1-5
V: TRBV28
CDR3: CASSPAGQAQVGEEPQHF

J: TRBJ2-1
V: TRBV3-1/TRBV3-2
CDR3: CASSQVFGGLAEYNEQFF

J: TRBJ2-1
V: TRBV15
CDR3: CATSRDPGQKEFF

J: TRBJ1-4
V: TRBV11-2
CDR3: CASSFGTSNRGATNEKLFF

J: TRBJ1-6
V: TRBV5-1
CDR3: CASSWDRPNSPLHF

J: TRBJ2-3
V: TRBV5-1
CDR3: CASTILGGSGDTQYF

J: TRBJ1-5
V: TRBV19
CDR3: CATATGGGNQPQHF

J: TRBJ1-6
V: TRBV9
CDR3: CASSRIAGNSPLHF

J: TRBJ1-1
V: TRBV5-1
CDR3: CASSLKLDTEAFF

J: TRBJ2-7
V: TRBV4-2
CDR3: CASSPSGGSSYEQYF

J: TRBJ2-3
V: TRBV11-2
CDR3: CASSLPGGRTDTQYF

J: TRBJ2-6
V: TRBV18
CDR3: CASSPNGGASGANVLTF

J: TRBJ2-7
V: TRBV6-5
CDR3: CASSGGQRYEQYF

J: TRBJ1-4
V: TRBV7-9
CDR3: CASSQMVAGIHEKLFF

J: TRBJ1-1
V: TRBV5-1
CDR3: CASRYRVENTEAFF

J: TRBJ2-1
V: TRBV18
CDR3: CATSKGSGVQGGEQFF

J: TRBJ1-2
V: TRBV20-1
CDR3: CSAKTGVGYTF

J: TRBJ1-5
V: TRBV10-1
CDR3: CASSEDNNQPQHF

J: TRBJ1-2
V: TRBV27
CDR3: CASSLTVNYGYTF

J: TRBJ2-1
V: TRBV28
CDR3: CASSLWTSGGYNEQFF

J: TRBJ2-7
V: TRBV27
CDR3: CASRSTAYEQYF

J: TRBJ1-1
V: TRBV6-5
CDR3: CASSSRVGGEAFF

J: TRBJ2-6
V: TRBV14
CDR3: CASSPVGYRSSGANVLTF

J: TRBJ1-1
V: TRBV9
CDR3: CASSPTDGAFRGAFF

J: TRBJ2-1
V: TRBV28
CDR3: CASSLERGGYNEQFF

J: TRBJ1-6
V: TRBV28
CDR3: CASSKPTGTNSPLHF

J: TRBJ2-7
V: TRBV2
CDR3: CASGRDEQYF

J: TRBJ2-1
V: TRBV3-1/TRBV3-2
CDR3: CASSQVLSGGAAYNEQFF

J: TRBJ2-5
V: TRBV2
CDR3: CASSEAEGQGRETQYF

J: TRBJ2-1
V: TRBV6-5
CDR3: CASSRDRGYNEQFF

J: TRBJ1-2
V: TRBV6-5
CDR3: CASSYGRYYGYTF

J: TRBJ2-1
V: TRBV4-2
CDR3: CASSLAGDSWFFENEQFF

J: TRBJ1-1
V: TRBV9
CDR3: CASSVGSGNTEAFF

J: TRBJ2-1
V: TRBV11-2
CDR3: CASSHLNNEQFF

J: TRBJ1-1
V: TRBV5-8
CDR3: CASSARVVDMEAFF